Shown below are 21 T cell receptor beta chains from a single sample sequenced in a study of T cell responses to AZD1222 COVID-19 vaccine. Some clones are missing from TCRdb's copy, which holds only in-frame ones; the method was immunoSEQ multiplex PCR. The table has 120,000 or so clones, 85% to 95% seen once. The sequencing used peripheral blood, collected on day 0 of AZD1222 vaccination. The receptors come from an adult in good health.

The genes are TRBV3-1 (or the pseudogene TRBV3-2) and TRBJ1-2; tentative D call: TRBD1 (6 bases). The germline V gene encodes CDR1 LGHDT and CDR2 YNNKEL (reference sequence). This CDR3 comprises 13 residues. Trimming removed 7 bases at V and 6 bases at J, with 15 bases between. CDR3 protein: CASTLRGGDGYTF. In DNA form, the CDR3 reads TGTGCCAGCACCCTAAGGGGGGGAGATGGCTACACCTTC.

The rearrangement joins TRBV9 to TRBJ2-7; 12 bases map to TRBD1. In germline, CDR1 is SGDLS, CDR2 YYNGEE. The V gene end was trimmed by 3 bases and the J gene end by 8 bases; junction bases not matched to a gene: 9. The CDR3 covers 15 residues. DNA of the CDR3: TGTGCCAGCAGCGCCACCGGGACAGGGGGCGAAAAGCAGTACTTC. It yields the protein CASSATGTGGEKQYF.

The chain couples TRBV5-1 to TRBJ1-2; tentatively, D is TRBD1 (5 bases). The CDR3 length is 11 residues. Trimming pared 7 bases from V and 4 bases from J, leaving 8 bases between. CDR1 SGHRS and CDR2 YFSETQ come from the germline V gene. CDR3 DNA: TGCGCCAGCGGGGCCACCTATGGCTACACCTTC. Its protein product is CASGATYGYTF.

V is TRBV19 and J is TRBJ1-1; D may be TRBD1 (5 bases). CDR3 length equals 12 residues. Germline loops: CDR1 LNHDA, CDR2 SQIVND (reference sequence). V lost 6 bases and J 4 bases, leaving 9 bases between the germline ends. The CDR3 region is CASRSGATEAFF. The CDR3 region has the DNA TGTGCCAGTAGATCCGGGGCCACTGAAGCTTTCTTT. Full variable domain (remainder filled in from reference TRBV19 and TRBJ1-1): DGGITQSPKYLFRKEGQNVTLSCEQNLNHDAMYWYRQDPGQGLRLIYYSQIVNDFQKGDIAEGYSVSREKKESFPLTVTSAQKNPTAFYLCASRSGATEAFFGQGTRLTVV.

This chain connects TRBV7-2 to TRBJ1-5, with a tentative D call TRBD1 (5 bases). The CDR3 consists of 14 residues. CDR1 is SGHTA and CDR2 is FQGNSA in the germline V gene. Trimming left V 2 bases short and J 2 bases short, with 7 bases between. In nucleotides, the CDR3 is TGTGCCAGCAGCTTACAGGGCGGCAATCAGCCCCAGCATTTT. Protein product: CASSLQGGNQPQHF.

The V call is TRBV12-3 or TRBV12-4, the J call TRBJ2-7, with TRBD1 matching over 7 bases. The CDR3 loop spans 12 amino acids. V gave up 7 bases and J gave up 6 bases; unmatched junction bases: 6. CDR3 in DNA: TGTGCCAGCACCCCCAACAGGGGCGAGCAGTACTTC. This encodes CASTPNRGEQYF.

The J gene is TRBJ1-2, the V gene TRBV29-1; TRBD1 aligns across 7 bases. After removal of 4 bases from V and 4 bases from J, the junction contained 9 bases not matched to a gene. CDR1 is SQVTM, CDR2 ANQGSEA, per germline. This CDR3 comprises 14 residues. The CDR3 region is CSVAPQQGRYGYTF. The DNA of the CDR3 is TGCAGCGTTGCCCCCCAACAGGGGCGCTATGGCTACACCTTC.

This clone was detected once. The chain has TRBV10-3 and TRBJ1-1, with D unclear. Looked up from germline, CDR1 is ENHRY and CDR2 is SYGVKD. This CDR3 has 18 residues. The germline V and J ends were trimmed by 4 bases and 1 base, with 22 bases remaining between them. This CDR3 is CAISVESGTLRRNTEAFF. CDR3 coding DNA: TGTGCCATCAGTGTGGAAAGCGGAACACTGAGACGGAACACTGAAGCTTTCTTT.

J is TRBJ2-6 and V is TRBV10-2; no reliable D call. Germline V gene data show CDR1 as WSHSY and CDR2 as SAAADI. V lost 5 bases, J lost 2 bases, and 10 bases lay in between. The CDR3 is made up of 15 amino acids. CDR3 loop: CASSNLGTGANVLTF. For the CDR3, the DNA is TGCGCCAGCAGTAACTTGGGGACTGGGGCCAACGTCCTGACTTTC.

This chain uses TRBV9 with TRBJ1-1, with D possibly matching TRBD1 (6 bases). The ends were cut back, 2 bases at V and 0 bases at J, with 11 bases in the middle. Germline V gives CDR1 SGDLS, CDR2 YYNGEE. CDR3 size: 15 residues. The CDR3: CASSVSGALNTEAFF. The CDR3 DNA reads TGTGCCAGCAGCGTCTCAGGGGCACTGAACACTGAAGCTTTCTTT. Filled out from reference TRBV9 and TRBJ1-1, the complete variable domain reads DSGVTQTPKHLITATGQRVTLRCSPRSGDLSVYWYQQSLDQGLQFLIQYYNGEERAKGNILERFSAQQFPDLHSELNLSSLELGDSALYFCASSVSGALNTEAFFGQGTRLTVV.

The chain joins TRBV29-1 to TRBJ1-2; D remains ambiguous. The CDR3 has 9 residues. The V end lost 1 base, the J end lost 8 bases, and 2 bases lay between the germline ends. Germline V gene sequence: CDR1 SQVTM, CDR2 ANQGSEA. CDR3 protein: CSVEGGYTF. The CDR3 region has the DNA TGCAGCGTTGAAGGCGGCTACACCTTC. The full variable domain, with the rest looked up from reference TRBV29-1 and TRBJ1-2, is SAVISQKPSRDICQRGTSLTIQCQVDSQVTMMFWYRQQPGQSLTLIATANQGSEATYESGFVIDKFPISRPNLTFSTLTVSNMSPEDSSIYLCSVEGGYTFGSGTRLTVV.

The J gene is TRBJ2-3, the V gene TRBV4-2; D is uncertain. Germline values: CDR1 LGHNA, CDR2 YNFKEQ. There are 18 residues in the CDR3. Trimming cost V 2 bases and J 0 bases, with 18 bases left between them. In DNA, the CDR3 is TGTGCCAGCAGCCAAAGACGGAAGACTCCTCTCAGCACAGATACGCAGTATTTT. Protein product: CASSQRRKTPLSTDTQYF.

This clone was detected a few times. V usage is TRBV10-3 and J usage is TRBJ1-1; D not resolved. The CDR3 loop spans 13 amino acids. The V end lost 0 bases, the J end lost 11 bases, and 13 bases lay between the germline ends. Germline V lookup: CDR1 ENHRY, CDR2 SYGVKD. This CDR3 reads CAISESEGAGAFF. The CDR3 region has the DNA TGTGCCATCAGTGAGTCCGAGGGCGCGGGGGCTTTCTTT.

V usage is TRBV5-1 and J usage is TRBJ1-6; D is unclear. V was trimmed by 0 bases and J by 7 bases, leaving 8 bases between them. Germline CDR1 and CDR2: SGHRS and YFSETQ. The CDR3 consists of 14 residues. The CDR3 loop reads CASSLAVYNSPLHF. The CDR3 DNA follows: TGCGCCAGCAGCTTGGCGGTATACAATTCACCCCTCCACTTT.

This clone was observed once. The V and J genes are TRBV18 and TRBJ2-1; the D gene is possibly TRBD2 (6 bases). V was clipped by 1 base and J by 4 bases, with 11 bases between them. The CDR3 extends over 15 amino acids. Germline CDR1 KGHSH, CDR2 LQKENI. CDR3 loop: CASSPRDGGYNEQFF. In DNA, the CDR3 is TGTGCCAGCTCACCACGGGACGGGGGATACAATGAGCAGTTCTTC.

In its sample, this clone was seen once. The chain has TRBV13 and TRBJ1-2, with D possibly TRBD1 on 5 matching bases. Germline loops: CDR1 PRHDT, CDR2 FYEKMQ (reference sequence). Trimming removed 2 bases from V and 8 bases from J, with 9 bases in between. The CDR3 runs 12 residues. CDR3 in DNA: TGTGCCAGCAGCTTATGGGACCACGGCTACACCTTC. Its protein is CASSLWDHGYTF.

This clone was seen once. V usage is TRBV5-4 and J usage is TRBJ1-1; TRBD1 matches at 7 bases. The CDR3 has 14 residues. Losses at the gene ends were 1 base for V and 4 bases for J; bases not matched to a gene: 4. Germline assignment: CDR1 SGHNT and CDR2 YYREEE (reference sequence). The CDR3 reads CASSLKRGPTEAFF. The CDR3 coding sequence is TGTGCCAGCAGCTTGAAAAGGGGGCCCACTGAAGCTTTCTTT.

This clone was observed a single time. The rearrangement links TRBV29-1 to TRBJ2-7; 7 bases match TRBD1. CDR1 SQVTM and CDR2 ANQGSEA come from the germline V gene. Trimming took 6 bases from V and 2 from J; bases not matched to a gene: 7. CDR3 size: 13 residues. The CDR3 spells CSVRTGVAYEQYF. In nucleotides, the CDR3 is TGCAGCGTCCGGACAGGAGTCGCCTACGAGCAGTACTTC.

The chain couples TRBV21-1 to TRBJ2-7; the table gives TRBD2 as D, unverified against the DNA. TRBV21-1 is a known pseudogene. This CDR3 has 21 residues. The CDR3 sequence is CASSKYLSGDKIWRGNYEQYV. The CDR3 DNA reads TGTGCCAGCAGCAAATATCTCAGCGGAGACAAAATATGGCGGGGGAACTACGAGCAGTACGTC.

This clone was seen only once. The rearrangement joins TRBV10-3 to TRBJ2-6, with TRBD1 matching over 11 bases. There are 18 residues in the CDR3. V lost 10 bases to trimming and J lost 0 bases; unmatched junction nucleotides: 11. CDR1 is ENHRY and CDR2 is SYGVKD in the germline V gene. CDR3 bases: TGTGCCACCACGCCGGGACAGGGGGTAACCTCTGGGGCCAACGTCCTGACTTTC. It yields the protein CATTPGQGVTSGANVLTF.

In DNA, the CDR3 is TGCGCCAGCAGCCAAGTTACCGGGAATTCACCCCTCCACTTT. This encodes CASSQVTGNSPLHF. V usage is TRBV4-3 and J usage is TRBJ1-6, with D unclear. The CDR3 sequence is 14 residues long. Trimming removed 1 base from V and 7 bases from J, with 8 bases in between. Germline loops: CDR1 LGHNA, CDR2 YSLEER.